This T cell receptor (beta chain) was identified in a study of PD-L1 blockade in urothelial cancer. About the research overall: Blood analysis was done at 3 weeks (second dose) and 6 weeks after treatment began.

Remarks on this clone: Its antigen is undetermined.

TCR analog templates of synthetic origin were spiked into each PCR. Measured with immunoSEQ multiplex PCR; TCRdb has only the in-frame clones, and not every one. Among around 38,000 clones, 86% were seen once, and the ten largest hold roughly a quarter. Sample time point: peripheral blood 6 weeks after treatment start. Study-wide results and caveats: For durable-benefit patients, tumor-associated blood clones expanded more at 3 weeks.

V dropped 5 bases and J dropped 3 bases, with 16 bases sitting between them. This CDR3 is built from 16 residues. CDR1 SGHVS and CDR2 FNYEAQ come from the germline V gene. The chain couples TRBV7-6 to TRBJ2-2, with TRBD2 as a possible D gene (5 bases). Sample: PBMCs, taken around atezolizumab (anti-PD-L1) treatment. This TCR came from a man aged 55 to 69 with urothelial cancer. CDR3 amino acids: CASSAADRSYTGELFF. CDR3 coding DNA: TGTGCCAGCAGCGCAGCGGACCGATCTTACACCGGGGAGCTGTTTTTT.